Below, 3 T cell receptor beta chains from the same sample are listed, as sequenced in a study of long-term antiretroviral therapy in people with HIV. The authors ran the immunoSEQ assay, v3.0, at survey level. TCRdb's copy holds only in-frame clones and misses some; the assay was immunoSEQ multiplex PCR. Of 25,000 to 40,000 clones listed, approximately 96% are singletons. The sample was unsorted PBMCs, taken approximately 6.6 years after starting antiretroviral therapy. The receptors derive from a man aged 25-45 years with HIV.

V gene TRBV7-2 combines with J gene TRBJ2-7; D gene ambiguous. V was shortened by 0 bases and J by 3 bases, with 9 bases between the two germline ends. The CDR3 spans 14 residues. CDR1 is SGHTA and CDR2 is FQGNSA in the germline V gene. CDR3 in amino acids: CASSLAGNGYEQYF. CDR3 bases: TGTGCCAGCAGCTTAGCTGGCAACGGCTACGAGCAGTACTTC.

The chain recombines TRBV6-5 with TRBJ2-3, with TRBD2 identical over 10 bases. The CDR3 runs to 15 residues. From germline, CDR1 is MNHEY and CDR2 SVGAGI. Unmatched junction bases numbered 6, after V lost 6 bases and J lost 3 bases. The CDR3 loop is CASSLAGGLTDTQYF. Written as DNA, the CDR3 is TGTGCCAGCAGCTTAGCGGGGGGATTAACAGATACGCAGTATTTT.

This chain joins TRBV21-1 and TRBJ2-1. TRBV21-1 is termed a pseudogene. The CDR3 runs to 15 residues. This chain's CDR3 is CASSKGIGGDNEQFF. CDR3 nucleotides: TGTGCCAGCAGCAAAGGGATCGGTGGGGACAATGAGCAGTTCTTC.